One sample yielded the 28 T cell receptor beta chains listed below, sequenced in a study of CD8+CD57+ T cells in acquired aplastic anemia. Using genomic DNA as the template, TCR beta VDJ and CDR3 profiling was carried out. TCRdb reanalysed the reads using MiXCR and keeps one entry per CDR3 protein. The sample holds about 200,000 distinct CDR3 sequences, 50% to 70% seen once. Flow cytometry had shown expanded CD8+CD57+ cells in the patients chosen for sequencing. The material sequenced was sorted CD4+, CD8+, or CD8+CD57+ T cells (not recorded which) from PBMCs. These receptors originate from a human donor with aplastic anemia.

The chain recombines TRBV19 with TRBJ1-3; D is uncertain. Germline CDR1 is LNHDA and CDR2 is SQIVND (reference sequence). V was cut by 2 bases and J by 2 bases, with 7 bases left in between. The CDR3 has 14 residues. The CDR3 sequence is CASSILGTGNTIYF. CDR3 in DNA: TGTGCCAGTAGTATATTGGGGACTGGAAACACCATATATTTT.

The chain uses TRBV5-4 and TRBJ2-7; D is unclear. V lost 6 bases, J lost 5 bases, and 18 bases lay in between. This CDR3 comprises 14 residues. CDR1 is SGHNT, CDR2 YYREEE, per germline (reference sequence). This chain's CDR3 is CASTRQAAQNEQYF. DNA of the CDR3: TGTGCCAGCACCCGTCAGGCTGCACAAAACGAGCAGTACTTC.

This clonotype was observed a few times. J is TRBJ2-5 and V is TRBV20-1; TRBD1 or TRBD2 may be the D gene (6 bases each). This CDR3 is 10 amino acids long. V was trimmed by 7 bases and J by 10 bases, leaving 13 bases between them. Per the germline V gene, CDR1 is DFQATT and CDR2 is SNEGSKA (reference sequence). In DNA form, the CDR3 reads TGCAGTGTCACCGAGGGGGGCCAGTACTTC. Its protein product is CSVTEGGQYF.

The chain combines TRBV6-4 with TRBJ2-1, with 14 nucleotides matching TRBD2. The CDR3 is made up of 14 amino acids. The trim removed 4 bases at V and 7 bases at J, leaving 0 bases unmatched. CDR1 is MRHNA and CDR2 is SNTAGT in the germline V gene. The CDR3 spells CASSGTSGGNEQFF. CDR3 sequence (DNA): TGTGCCAGCAGTGGGACTAGCGGGGGGAATGAGCAGTTCTTC.

The chain uses TRBV7-2 and TRBJ1-4; no clear D. CDR3 length: 15 amino acids. In germline, CDR1 is SGHTA, CDR2 FQGNSA. The V gene lost 5 bases and the J gene lost 8 bases, with 18 bases spanning the gap. In nucleotides, the CDR3 is TGTGCCAGCAGCCAAGCTCGGGGAGTGGGCGAAAAACTGTTTTTT. Translated, it gives CASSQARGVGEKLFF.

On this clonotype: The junction departs from germline at one end; a sequencing error may be responsible. The V call is TRBV5-5, the J call TRBJ1-5; D unclear. The CDR3 runs 13 residues. Per germline, CDR1 SGHKS and CDR2 YYEKEE (reference sequence). The CDR3 bases are TGCGCCAGCAGCCAAGATTGGGGACAGCCCCAGCATTTT. This codes for CASSQDWGQPQHF.

The gene calls are TRBV5-6 and TRBJ1-1, with D perhaps matching TRBD1 (5 bases). Germline CDR1 reads SGHDT; CDR2 reads YYEEEE. The CDR3 extends over 15 amino acids. V was clipped by 4 bases and J by 0 bases, with 13 bases between them. The CDR3 protein is CASSRDGALNTEAFF. CDR3 coding DNA: TGTGCCAGCAGCCGGGACGGAGCGTTGAACACTGAAGCTTTCTTT.

The chain carries TRBV12-3 or TRBV12-4 and TRBJ2-5; 7 nucleotides match TRBD1. This CDR3 has 16 amino acids. The J segment lost 4 bases and the V segment lost 5 bases, leaving 13 bases of the junction unmatched. DNA for the CDR3: TGTGCCAGCAGTCCAGCGGACAGGCCGGGTGGAGAGACCCAGTACTTC. The encoded protein is CASSPADRPGGETQYF.

V usage is TRBV10-3 and J usage is TRBJ2-1; 7 bases are a match to TRBD2. The CDR3 length is 13 residues. The V and J ends lost 6 bases and 5 bases, in that order; junction bases with no gene match: 4. Germline V lookup: CDR1 ENHRY, CDR2 SYGVKD. The CDR3 sequence: CAISGLGNNEQFF. In DNA form, the CDR3 reads TGTGCCATCAGCGGACTAGGAAACAATGAGCAGTTCTTC.

This chain links TRBV7-9 with TRBJ2-3; TRBD1 matches 7 bases. V was clipped by 1 base and J by 2 bases; unmatched bases: 3. The CDR3 consists of 15 residues. Germline lookup yields CDR1 SEHNR and CDR2 FQNEAQ (reference sequence). The CDR3 loop is CASSLDRGFTDTQYF. In DNA form, the CDR3 reads TGTGCCAGCAGCTTAGACAGGGGCTTCACAGATACGCAGTATTTT.

V is TRBV24-1 and J is TRBJ2-5, with 8 nucleotides matching TRBD1. Germline trimming cut 4 bases from V and 5 bases from J; bases unmatched to any gene: 8. The germline V gene encodes CDR1 KGHDR and CDR2 SFDVKD. CDR3 length: 15 residues. The CDR3: CATSETTGVWETQYF. The CDR3 DNA is TGTGCCACCAGTGAGACGACAGGGGTGTGGGAGACCCAGTACTTC.

V usage is TRBV4-1 and J usage is TRBJ2-1; TRBD2 agrees at 8 bases. The CDR3 is 17 residues long. Germline loops: CDR1 MGHRA, CDR2 YSYEKL. With V trimmed by 1 base and J by 6 bases, 11 bases remained unmatched. The CDR3: CASSQVYGGGSFNEQFF. The CDR3 DNA follows: TGCGCCAGCAGCCAAGTCTACGGGGGGGGCTCGTTCAATGAGCAGTTCTTC.

This sequence joins TRBV29-1 and TRBJ2-7; TRBD2 is a possible D gene (6 bases). This CDR3 contains 15 residues. Germline lookup yields CDR1 SQVTM and CDR2 ANQGSEA. The germline V and J ends were trimmed by 4 bases and 5 bases, with 21 bases remaining between them. This CDR3 reads CSVVSPQVWGDEQYF. CDR3 in DNA: TGCAGCGTTGTGTCCCCTCAGGTGTGGGGGGACGAGCAGTACTTC.

Concerning this clonotype itself: The CDR3 carries no conserved terminal phenylalanine or tryptophan, so it likely arises from a read error. The CDR3: CASSLAQRDFNEQYL. CDR3 nucleotides: TGCGCCAGCAGCTTGGCCCAGCGGGATTTCAACGAGCAGTACCTC. The V gene is TRBV5-1, the J gene TRBJ2-7; 7 bases line up with TRBD2. The CDR3 extends over 15 amino acids. Germline values: CDR1 SGHRS, CDR2 YFSETQ. Trimming took 0 bases from V and 5 from J; bases not matched to a gene: 8.

This clonotype has more than one count but fewer than ten. This sequence joins TRBV25-1 and TRBJ2-1; no clear D gene. Per germline, CDR1 MGHDK and CDR2 SYGVNS. Deletions cut 3 bases from V and 0 bases from J, with 6 bases between. The CDR3 is made up of 14 amino acids. The CDR3 nucleotides are TGTGCCAGCAGTGATTCCTACTCCTACAATGAGCAGTTCTTC. As protein: CASSDSYSYNEQFF.

This chain uses TRBV30 with TRBJ1-5, with D possibly TRBD1 on 5 matching bases. V dropped 4 bases and J dropped 5 bases, with 18 bases sitting between them. The V gene's germline CDR1 is GTSNPN and CDR2 SVGIG (reference sequence). This CDR3 is built from 15 residues. CDR3 sequence reads: CAWTSRARGDQPQHF. DNA for the CDR3: TGTGCCTGGACCTCAAGGGCGAGGGGAGATCAGCCCCAGCATTTT.

The rearrangement uses TRBV7-3 and TRBJ1-1, with D possibly being TRBD1 (6 bases). Trimming left V 10 bases short and J 0 bases short, with 15 bases between. CDR3 size: 14 residues. Germline V CDR1 and CDR2: SGHTA, FQGTGA. The CDR3 loop is CAISNGGLNTEAFF. For the CDR3, the DNA is TGTGCCATCTCAAACGGGGGCTTGAACACTGAAGCTTTCTTT.

J is TRBJ2-7 and V is TRBV20-1; the match to TRBD2 covers 9 bases. Germline values: CDR1 DFQATT, CDR2 SNEGSKA (reference sequence). The CDR3 covers 13 residues. The trim removed 5 bases at V and 4 bases at J, leaving 6 bases unmatched. In nucleotides, the CDR3 is TGCAGTGCTCGGACTAGCGATCGGTACGAGCAGTACTTC. Residues: CSARTSDRYEQYF.

The genes are TRBV2 and TRBJ2-1; no clear D. Between the trimmed V and J ends, which lost 6 bases and 3 bases, there was a span of 3 bases. CDR3 length: 11 residues. The germline V gene encodes CDR1 SNHLY and CDR2 FYNNEI. CDR3 nucleotides: TGTGCCAGCAGATACTACAATGAGCAGTTCTTC. Translating it yields CASRYYNEQFF. Full variable domain (remainder filled in from reference TRBV2 and TRBJ2-1): EPEVTQTPSHQVTQMGQEVILRCVPISNHLYFYWYRQILGQKVEFLVSFYNNEISEKSEIFDDQFSVERPDGSNFTLKIRSTKLEDSAMYFCASRYYNEQFFGPGTRLTVL.

This clonotype came up once. The chain combines TRBV4-1 with TRBJ1-2, with D perhaps matching TRBD1 (5 bases). The CDR3 contains 17 residues. From germline, CDR1 is MGHRA and CDR2 YSYEKL. Trimming cost V 0 bases and J 4 bases, with 18 bases left between them. Here the CDR3 reads CASSQDQAGLGAYGYTF. CDR3 in DNA: TGCGCCAGCAGCCAAGATCAAGCAGGGCTTGGGGCCTATGGCTACACCTTC.

This clonotype was seen many times. V usage is TRBV12-3 or TRBV12-4 and J usage is TRBJ2-1; D remains ambiguous. This CDR3 is built from 13 residues. Between the trimmed V and J ends, which lost 3 bases and 1 base, there was a span of 4 bases. CDR3 protein: CASSFSSYNEQFF. The CDR3 DNA is TGTGCCAGCAGTTTTAGTTCCTACAATGAGCAGTTCTTC.

V and J are TRBV10-1 and TRBJ2-1; tentative D call: TRBD2 (6 bases). The CDR3 has 15 amino acids. Trimming shortened V by 2 bases and J by 3 bases, and 11 bases separated the two germline ends. Germline V gene sequence: CDR1 WNHNN, CDR2 SYGVQD (reference sequence). As DNA, the CDR3 is TGCGCCAGCAGTGAGGTGGGGGGTTTCTACAATGAGCAGTTCTTC. Protein product: CASSEVGGFYNEQFF.

The sample holds a few counts of this clonotype. V usage is TRBV20-1 and J usage is TRBJ1-6, with a weak D call TRBD1 (5 bases). V shed 6 bases and J shed 14 bases, with 14 bases lying between them. This CDR3 comprises 11 residues. Germline-derived CDR1 and CDR2 are DFQATT and SNEGSKA (reference sequence). Here the CDR3 reads CSAAWGTALHF. As DNA, the CDR3 is TGCAGTGCGGCGTGGGGGACGGCCCTCCACTTT.

The V call is TRBV20-1, the J call TRBJ2-2, with D tentatively TRBD2 (5 bases). Germline CDR1 DFQATT, CDR2 SNEGSKA (reference sequence). CDR3 length: 14 residues. Trimming cost V 5 bases and J 4 bases, with 14 bases left between them. Here the CDR3 reads CSAEDPAGTGELFF. In DNA, the CDR3 is TGCAGTGCTGAAGACCCCGCGGGCACCGGGGAGCTGTTTTTT.

V gene TRBV7-8 combines with J gene TRBJ2-7, with D possibly TRBD1 on 5 matching bases. Germline V gene sequence: CDR1 SGHVS, CDR2 FQNEAQ. The CDR3 sequence is 14 residues long. Trimming took off 1 base at V and 5 bases at J, with 12 bases between the two ends. The CDR3 region has the DNA TGTGCCAGCAGCTTAGGTGGCAGGGTCGACGAGCAGTACTTC. Protein: CASSLGGRVDEQYF.

The chain's CDR3 is CATSRGLEGNTIYF. CDR3 coding DNA: TGTGCCACCAGCAGAGGTCTGGAGGGAAACACCATATATTTT. V and J are TRBV15 and TRBJ1-3; D unresolved. Per germline, CDR1 LNHNV and CDR2 YYDKDF (reference sequence). The ends were cut back, 1 base at V and 4 bases at J, with 8 bases in the middle. The CDR3 covers 14 residues.

J is TRBJ2-7 and V is TRBV27; TRBD1 matches at 11 bases. With V trimmed by 6 bases and J by 5 bases, 3 bases remained unmatched. The CDR3 runs 13 residues. CDR1 MNHEY and CDR2 SMNVEV come from the germline V gene (reference sequence). CDR3 DNA: TGTGCCAGCAGGGGGACAGGGGGGAACGAGCAGTACTTC. Protein: CASRGTGGNEQYF.

The chain joins TRBV9 to TRBJ2-1, with TRBD1 as a possible D gene (6 bases). V was trimmed by 1 base and J by 3 bases, leaving 11 bases between them. The CDR3 covers 15 residues. Germline V gene sequence: CDR1 SGDLS, CDR2 YYNGEE. CDR3: CASSVRGIHYNEQFF. For the CDR3, the DNA is TGTGCCAGCAGCGTAAGGGGGATACACTACAATGAGCAGTTCTTC.